This TCR beta chain was recovered during a study of CD8+ T cells in alopecia areata. Overall study context: Each day, treated patients took oral tofacitinib twice, at 5 to 10 mg per dose. Severity scores in treated patients reflected the percentage of scalp affected. Points from the study as a whole: Elevated clonality characterized lesional scalp relative to normal scalp, particularly in alopecia totalis/universalis.

Described treatment: oral pan-JAK inhibitor, 5-10 mg twice daily. Worth noting for this clone: Antigen: not known.

Isolated RNA was reverse transcribed into cDNA used as the sequencing template. Clones were sequenced by immunoSEQ multiplex PCR, and TCRdb holds only the in-frame ones, with some missing. The sample yields 120,000 to 150,000 clones, roughly four fifths seen once. Sequenced material: CD8+ T cells sorted from blood, taken at week 4, from a patient treated with tofacitinib. This TCR derives from a human donor with alopecia areata.

The CDR3 is CASSLTSGGPLEQFF. The CDR3 region has the DNA TGTGCCAGTAGCCTAACTAGCGGGGGGCCCCTTGAGCAGTTCTTC. The chain couples TRBV19 to TRBJ2-1, with 12 bases identical to TRBD2. Looked up from germline, CDR1 is LNHDA and CDR2 is SQIVND (reference sequence). This CDR3 region has 15 residues. The V and J ends lost 6 bases and 9 bases, in that order; junction bases with no gene match: 9.